The TCR beta chain under discussion was sequenced for a study of T cell responses to AZD1222 COVID-19 vaccine. Study outcomes and limitations: Across the whole spike, CD4 TCRs peaked at regions 160-218 and 743-854.

CDR3 length: 12 residues. The germline V gene has CDR1 SNHLY and CDR2 FYNNEI. V shed 6 bases and J shed 4 bases, with 9 bases lying between them. Profiling relied on immunoSEQ multiplex PCR, and the TCRdb table lists in-frame clones only, not all of them. The data hold about 50,000 clones, with 80% observed a single time. Worth noting for this clone: As yet, its antigen is unknown.

The origin of this receptor is an adult who received the AZD1222 COVID-19 vaccine. The sequencing here drew on peripheral blood, taken 28 days after the second AZD1222 dose. The J gene is TRBJ1-1, the V gene TRBV2; the D is unclear. DNA of the CDR3: TGTGCCAGCAGCGGACGGGGCACTGAAGCTTTCTTT. Translating gives CASSGRGTEAFF.